The clone carrying this T cell receptor beta chain was recorded at least ten times. Its antigen is currently unknown. This record belongs to a study of T-cell reconstitution after alpha-beta-depleted transplantation in children. Findings of the study overall: Newly generated T cells supplied most T-cell counts and diversity one year post-transplant. At around two months after transplant, the alpha-beta T cells were reportedly derived from several hundred expanded clones that came from non-depleted graft cells. Some patients' high day-60 TCRbeta diversity was attributed to recipient cells surviving conditioning.

For TCRbeta, the library was prepared with unique molecular identifiers. MiXCR, applied by TCRdb to the PCR reads, yields one record per CDR3 protein. The sample lists roughly 300,000 distinct CDR3 sequences; roughly 11% were seen once. The CDR3 length is 13 residues. V shed 4 bases and J shed 8 bases, with 12 bases lying between them. The germline V gene has CDR1 KGHSY and CDR2 FQNENV. The chain uses TRBV16 and TRBJ2-1; possibly TRBD1 or TRBD2 for D (5 bases each). The specimen was peripheral blood, collected 180 days after TCRalphabeta/CD19-depleted stem cell transplant. This TCR was recovered from a male patient aged 2 to 10 who had a stem cell transplant for chronic granulomatous disease, so the T cells may come from the graft donor. The CDR3 region is CASSPILGDEQFF. Written as DNA, the CDR3 is TGTGCCAGCAGCCCAATACTAGGGGATGAGCAGTTCTTC.